A selection of T cell receptor beta chains follows, all from one sample in a study of neurological immune-mediated disorders. TCRdb re-analysed the 5' RACE reads in MiXCR, keeping a single row per CDR3 protein. The table has some 30,000 distinct CDR3 sequences, 20% to 25% seen once. Sequenced sample: PBMCs. Receptor source: a woman aged 60 to 75 in good health. Each CDR3 is given with its conserved first and last residue. A D gene is named only where the DNA matches it firmly. Some rows mark clone size as missing; the rest say once, few, many or name a class of expanded clone.

CDR3: CATSRDRQGDFGETQYF; DNA: TGTGCCACCAGCAGAGATCGACAGGGGGATTTTGGAGAGACCCAGTACTTC; J: TRBJ2-5; size: many; V: TRBV15; D: TRBD1
CDR3: CASSSGPGTDTQYF; DNA: TGTGCCAGCAGCTCGGGGCCGGGCACAGATACGCAGTATTTT; J: TRBJ2-3; size: few; V: TRBV5-5; D: NA
CDR3: CASSLTSGRKAGELFF; DNA: TGCGCCAGCAGCTTGACTAGCGGGAGGAAAGCCGGGGAGCTGTTTTTT; J: TRBJ2-2; size: many; V: TRBV5-1; D: TRBD2
CDR3: CASSLGDRVNTEAFF; DNA: TGTGCCAGCAGTTTAGGGGACAGGGTGAACACTGAAGCTTTCTTT; J: TRBJ1-1; size: many; V: TRBV28; D: TRBD1
CDR3: CSATQGALTDTQYF; DNA: TGCAGTGCTACTCAGGGGGCCCTCACAGATACGCAGTATTTT; J: TRBJ2-3; size: many; V: TRBV20-1; D: TRBD1
CDR3: CASTPRDRGPGELFF; DNA: TGTGCCAGCACTCCCCGGGACAGGGGACCCGGGGAGCTGTTTTTT; J: TRBJ2-2; size: many; V: TRBV27; D: TRBD1
CDR3: CASTSGGANTGELFF; DNA: TGTGCCAGCACCTCCGGGGGGGCGAACACCGGGGAGCTGTTTTTT; J: TRBJ2-2; size: once; V: TRBV5-5; D: TRBD2
CDR3: CATSRSLGWNTEAFF; DNA: TGTGCCACCAGCAGATCCCTGGGATGGAACACTGAAGCTTTCTTT; J: TRBJ1-1; size: many; V: TRBV15; D: NA
CDR3: CASSPYDAGLNTEAFF; DNA: TGTGCCAGCAGCCCCTATGATGCGGGATTGAACACTGAAGCTTTCTTT; J: TRBJ1-1; size: many; V: TRBV7-8; D: NA
CDR3: CVIGDSHSGANVLTF; DNA: TGTGTAATAGGGGACTCCCACTCTGGGGCCAACGTCCTGACTTTC; J: TRBJ2-6; size: many; V: TRBV7-9; D: NA
CDR3: CSAPPQGRPTEAFF; DNA: TGCAGTGCCCCTCCCCAGGGCAGGCCAACTGAAGCTTTCTTT; J: TRBJ1-1; size: NA; V: TRBV20-1; D: NA
CDR3: CASSESGQGPYNEQFF; DNA: TGCGCCAGCAGTGAGTCGGGACAGGGGCCCTACAATGAGCAGTTCTTC; J: TRBJ2-1; size: few; V: TRBV10-1; D: TRBD1
CDR3: CASTQSGGGSYEQYF; DNA: TGTGCCAGCACCCAAAGCGGTGGAGGCTCCTACGAGCAGTACTTC; J: TRBJ2-7; size: many; V: TRBV28; D: NA
CDR3: CASSFLGTGVGSPLHF; DNA: TGTGCCAGCAGCTTCCTCGGGACAGGGGTGGGTTCACCCCTCCACTTT; J: TRBJ1-6; size: many; V: TRBV7-2; D: TRBD1
CDR3: CASSSGTGGRWTEAFF; DNA: TGTGCCAGCAGCAGCGGGACAGGGGGCAGATGGACTGAAGCTTTCTTT; J: TRBJ1-1; size: once; V: TRBV9; D: TRBD1
CDR3: CASSPGRLQETQYF; DNA: TGTGCCAGCAGCCCAGGACGGCTCCAAGAGACCCAGTACTTC; J: TRBJ2-5; size: many; V: TRBV7-8; D: NA
CDR3: CSADDRDSALGYTF; DNA: TGCAGTGCGGATGACCGGGACAGCGCTCTTGGCTACACCTTC; J: TRBJ1-2; size: many; V: TRBV20-1; D: TRBD1
CDR3: CASSFGRIGSVDQSTQYF; DNA: TGCGCCAGCAGCTTCGGCAGGATTGGTAGCGTGGACCAGAGTACCCAGTACTTC; J: TRBJ2-5; size: few; V: TRBV5-1; D: NA
CDR3: CASSLDRDEQYF; DNA: TGTGCCAGCAGTTTGGACAGGGACGAGCAGTACTTC; J: TRBJ2-7; size: many; V: TRBV28; D: TRBD1
CDR3: CASKPGQVIGELFF; DNA: TGCGCCAGCAAGCCGGGACAGGTCATCGGGGAGCTGTTTTTT; J: TRBJ2-2; size: many; V: TRBV5-1; D: TRBD1
CDR3: CASRGAGGTYEQYF; DNA: TGTGCCAGCCGCGGGGCGGGAGGCACCTACGAGCAGTACTTC; J: TRBJ2-7; size: many; V: TRBV6-6; D: TRBD2
CDR3: CASSSTGTSEKLFF; DNA: TGTGCCAGCTCATCGACAGGGACGAGCGAAAAACTGTTTTTT; J: TRBJ1-4; size: NA; V: TRBV5-5; D: TRBD1
CDR3: CASSEQAGGGAGELFF; DNA: TGTGCCAGCAGCGAGCAAGCGGGAGGGGGTGCCGGGGAGCTGTTTTTT; J: TRBJ2-2; size: many; V: TRBV9; D: TRBD2
CDR3: CSVEERLRDRETQYF; DNA: TGCAGCGTTGAAGAGAGGTTGAGAGATCGAGAGACCCAGTACTTC; J: TRBJ2-5; size: NA; V: TRBV29-1; D: NA
CDR3: CASYGQGPGFSEQYF; DNA: TGTGCCAGCTATGGGCAGGGACCGGGATTTAGCGAGCAGTACTTC; J: TRBJ2-7; size: many; V: TRBV28; D: NA
CDR3: CSASIPGFYGYTF; DNA: TGCAGTGCTAGTATCCCCGGGTTCTATGGCTACACCTTC; J: TRBJ1-2; size: many; V: TRBV20-1; D: NA
CDR3: CASSPLTSGRGETQYF; DNA: TGTGCCAGCAGCCCCCTGACAAGCGGGAGAGGAGAGACCCAGTACTTC; J: TRBJ2-5; size: NA; V: TRBV14; D: TRBD2
CDR3: CASSYPGTYEQYF; DNA: TGCGCCAGCAGCTACCCAGGGACCTACGAGCAGTACTTC; J: TRBJ2-7; size: many; V: TRBV5-1; D: NA
CDR3: CASRGLAGVSGEQYF; DNA: TGTGCCAGCAGGGGACTAGCGGGAGTATCGGGCGAGCAGTACTTC; J: TRBJ2-7; size: many; V: TRBV12-3/TRBV12-4; D: TRBD2
CDR3: CASGGRGNEKLFF; DNA: TGTGCCAGCGGGGGTAGGGGTAATGAAAAACTGTTTTTT; J: TRBJ1-4; size: many; V: TRBV3-1; D: NA
CDR3: CASSPRGGISYEQYF; DNA: TGTGCCAGCTCACCCAGGGGCGGGATTTCCTACGAGCAGTACTTC; J: TRBJ2-7; size: few; V: TRBV18; D: NA
CDR3: CASNSGRGFTDSSYNEQFF; DNA: TGTGCCAGCAATAGCGGGAGAGGGTTTACCGACAGCTCCTACAATGAGCAGTTCTTC; J: TRBJ2-1; size: NA; V: TRBV27; D: TRBD2
CDR3: CAWSEEYEQYF; DNA: TGTGCCTGGAGCGAAGAATACGAGCAGTACTTC; J: TRBJ2-7; size: many; V: TRBV30; D: NA
CDR3: CASNEGYTEAFF; DNA: TGTGCCAGCAACGAGGGGTACACTGAAGCTTTCTTT; J: TRBJ1-1; size: few; V: TRBV6-2/TRBV6-3; D: NA
CDR3: CSVAGAGELFF; DNA: TGCAGCGTTGCTGGGGCCGGGGAGCTGTTTTTT; J: TRBJ2-2; size: NA; V: TRBV29-1; D: NA
CDR3: CASTARGVYEQYF; DNA: TGTGCCAGCACAGCCCGTGGGGTGTACGAGCAGTACTTC; J: TRBJ2-7; size: NA; V: TRBV25-1; D: NA
CDR3: CASSHELYNEQFF; DNA: TGTGCCAGCAGCCACGAACTTTACAATGAGCAGTTCTTC; J: TRBJ2-1; size: NA; V: TRBV5-4; D: NA
CDR3: CASSKTGPGYEKLFF; DNA: TGTGCCAGCAGCAAAACAGGGCCAGGATATGAAAAACTGTTTTTT; J: TRBJ1-4; size: many; V: TRBV28; D: NA
CDR3: CASVRIGETQYF; DNA: TGTGCCAGCGTGAGGATTGGAGAGACCCAGTACTTC; J: TRBJ2-5; size: NA; V: TRBV28; D: NA
CDR3: CASGQGSEAFF; DNA: TGTGCCAGCGGACAGGGAAGTGAAGCTTTCTTT; J: TRBJ1-1; size: medium-sized; V: TRBV6-2/TRBV6-3; D: TRBD1